This T cell receptor (beta chain) originates from a study of response to subunit inactivated influenza vaccine. V was shortened by 6 bases and J by 5 bases, with 20 bases between the two germline ends. Germline loops: CDR1 SGHKS, CDR2 YYEKEE (reference sequence). The CDR3 totals 15 residues. Each CDR3 protein gets one entry after TCRdb re-called the RT-PCR reads with MiXCR. The data show more than 700,000 distinct CDR3 sequences, with approximately 22% seen just once and about 10% held by the top ten. The chain recombines TRBV5-5 with TRBJ2-5; TRBD2 might be the D (6 bases). The sample in question was PBMCs from blood, obtained roughly 5 days after vaccination. The TCR comes from a man in his forties or fifties who received an inactivated influenza vaccine. The CDR3: CASTLRQGSGETQYF. The CDR3 DNA follows: TGTGCCAGCACCCTTAGGCAAGGCAGCGGGGAGACCCAGTACTTC. The variable domain in full, with the rest retrieved from reference TRBV5-5 and TRBJ2-5, is DAGVTQSPTHLIKTRGQQVTLRCSPISGHKSVSWYQQVLGQGPQFIFQYYEKEERGRGNFPDRFSARQFPNYSSELNVNALLLGDSALYLCASTLRQGSGETQYFGPGTRLLVL.